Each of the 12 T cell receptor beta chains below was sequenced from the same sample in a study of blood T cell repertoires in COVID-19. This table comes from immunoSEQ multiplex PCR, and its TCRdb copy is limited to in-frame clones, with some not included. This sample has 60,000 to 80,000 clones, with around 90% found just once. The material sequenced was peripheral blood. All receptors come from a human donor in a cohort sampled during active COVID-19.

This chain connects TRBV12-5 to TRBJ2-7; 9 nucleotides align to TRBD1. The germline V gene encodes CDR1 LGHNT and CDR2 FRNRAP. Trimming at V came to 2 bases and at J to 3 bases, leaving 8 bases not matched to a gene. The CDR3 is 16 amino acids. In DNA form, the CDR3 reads TGTGCTAGTGGTTTGTCCCTAGGACAGGGGTTCTACGAGCAGTACTTC. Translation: CASGLSLGQGFYEQYF.

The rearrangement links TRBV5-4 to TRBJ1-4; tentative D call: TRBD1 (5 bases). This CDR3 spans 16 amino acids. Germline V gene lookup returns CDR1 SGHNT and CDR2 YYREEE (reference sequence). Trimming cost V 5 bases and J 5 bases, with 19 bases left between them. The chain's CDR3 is CASRAGEGTRNEKLFF. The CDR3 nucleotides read TGTGCCAGCAGGGCGGGGGAGGGGACCCGAAATGAAAAACTGTTTTTT.

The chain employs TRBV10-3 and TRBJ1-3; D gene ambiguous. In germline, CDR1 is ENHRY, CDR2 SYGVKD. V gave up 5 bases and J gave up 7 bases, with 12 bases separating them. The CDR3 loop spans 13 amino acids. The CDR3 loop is CAISFGLENTIYF. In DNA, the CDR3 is TGTGCCATCAGTTTCGGACTGGAGAACACCATATATTTT.

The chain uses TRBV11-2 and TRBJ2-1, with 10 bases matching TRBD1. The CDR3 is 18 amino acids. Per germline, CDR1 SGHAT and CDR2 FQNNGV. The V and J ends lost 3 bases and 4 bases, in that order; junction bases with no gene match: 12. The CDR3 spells CASSFERTGGSRYNEQFF. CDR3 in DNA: TGTGCCAGCAGCTTTGAAAGGACAGGGGGTAGTAGGTACAATGAGCAGTTCTTC.

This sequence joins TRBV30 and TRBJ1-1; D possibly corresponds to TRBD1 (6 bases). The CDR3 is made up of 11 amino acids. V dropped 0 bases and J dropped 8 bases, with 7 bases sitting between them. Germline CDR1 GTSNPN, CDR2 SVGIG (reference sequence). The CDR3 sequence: CAWSVTGEAFF. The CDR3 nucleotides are TGTGCCTGGAGTGTAACAGGGGAAGCTTTCTTT.

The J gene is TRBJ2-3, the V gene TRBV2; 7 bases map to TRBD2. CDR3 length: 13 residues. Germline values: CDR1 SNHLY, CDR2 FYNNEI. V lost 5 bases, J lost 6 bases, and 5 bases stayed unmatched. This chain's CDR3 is CASSQTSADTQYF. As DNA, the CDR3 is TGTGCCAGCAGTCAAACTAGCGCCGATACGCAGTATTTT.

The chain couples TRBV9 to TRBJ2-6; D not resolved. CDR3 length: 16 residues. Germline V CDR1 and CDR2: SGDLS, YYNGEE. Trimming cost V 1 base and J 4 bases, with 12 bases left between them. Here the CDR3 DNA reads TGTGCCAGCAGCGTAAACTCCCTGCGGGGGGCCAACGTCCTGACTTTC. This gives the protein CASSVNSLRGANVLTF.

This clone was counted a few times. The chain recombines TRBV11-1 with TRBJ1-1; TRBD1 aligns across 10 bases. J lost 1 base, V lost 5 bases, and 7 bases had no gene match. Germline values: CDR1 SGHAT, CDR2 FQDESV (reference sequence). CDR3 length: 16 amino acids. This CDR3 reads CASSHGTGARNTEAFF. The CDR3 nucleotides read TGTGCCAGCAGCCACGGGACAGGGGCTCGGAACACTGAAGCTTTCTTT. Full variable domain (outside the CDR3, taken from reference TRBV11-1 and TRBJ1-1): EAEVAQSPRYKITEKSQAVAFWCDPISGHATLYWYRQILGQGPELLVQFQDESVVDDSQLPKDRFSAERLKGVDSTLKIQPAELGDSAMYLCASSHGTGARNTEAFFGQGTRLTVV.

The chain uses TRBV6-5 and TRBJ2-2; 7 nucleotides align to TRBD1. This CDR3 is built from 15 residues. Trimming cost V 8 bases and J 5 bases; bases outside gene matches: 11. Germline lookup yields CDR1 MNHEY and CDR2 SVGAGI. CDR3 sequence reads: CASQRGTERTGELFF. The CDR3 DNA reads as TGTGCCAGCCAAAGGGGGACAGAAAGGACCGGGGAGCTGTTTTTT.

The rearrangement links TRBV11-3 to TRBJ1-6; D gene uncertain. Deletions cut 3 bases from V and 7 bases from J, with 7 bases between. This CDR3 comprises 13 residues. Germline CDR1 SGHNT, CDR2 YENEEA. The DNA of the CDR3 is TGTGCCAGCAGCTTTGTCCAAAATTCACCCCTCCACTTT. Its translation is CASSFVQNSPLHF.

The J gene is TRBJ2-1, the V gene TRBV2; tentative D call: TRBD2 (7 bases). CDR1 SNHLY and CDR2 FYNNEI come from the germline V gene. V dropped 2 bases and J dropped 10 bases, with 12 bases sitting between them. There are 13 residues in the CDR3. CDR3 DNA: TGTGCCAGCAGTGAATTAGAGGGGGGGGAGCAGTTCTTC. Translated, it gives CASSELEGGEQFF.

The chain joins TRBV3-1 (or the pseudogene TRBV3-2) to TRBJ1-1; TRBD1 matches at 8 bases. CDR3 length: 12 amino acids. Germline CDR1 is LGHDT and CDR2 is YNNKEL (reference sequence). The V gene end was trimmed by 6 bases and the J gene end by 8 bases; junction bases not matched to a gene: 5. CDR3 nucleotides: TGTGCCAGCAGATTCGGACAGGGAGAAGCTTTCTTT. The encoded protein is CASRFGQGEAFF.